A selection of T cell receptor beta chains follows, all from one sample in a study of cytomegalovirus exposure and HLA in healthy donors. This table comes from immunoSEQ multiplex PCR, and its TCRdb copy is limited to in-frame clones, with some not included. This repertoire shows roughly 110,000 clones, roughly 80% found once; its top ten account for approximately 2.2%. Sequenced input: PBMCs. All receptors derive from a young man in good health and CMV-seronegative. Each CDR3 is given without its conserved first and last residue.

j_call v_call cdr3_aa
TRBJ2-3 TRBV19 ASSARAGTQY
TRBJ2-7 TRBV28 ASSPPGQGSREQY
TRBJ1-1 TRBV5-1 ASSSAQGLTEAF
TRBJ2-7 TRBV5-1 ASRSAGTGNYEQY
TRBJ2-7 TRBV11-2 ASSLAGTGSYEQY
TRBJ1-6 TRBV10-1 ASSDRDPSHNSPLH
TRBJ2-3 TRBV14 ASSFRDNLGTDTQY
TRBJ2-7 TRBV27 ASSFAGAYEQY
TRBJ1-1 TRBV5-6 ASSDETGNTEAF
TRBJ2-2 TRBV2 ASTQLLSSTGELF
TRBJ2-1 TRBV7-6 ASSSAGLAGVKNEQF
TRBJ1-1 TRBV30 AWSARQSLQTEAF
TRBJ1-2 TRBV7-8 ASRPPGTAPSGYT
TRBJ2-7 TRBV13 ASSWGRSTNQY
TRBJ1-5 TRBV14 ASSHRGGQPQH
TRBJ1-6 TRBV7-8 ASSPGLLDSPLH
TRBJ2-7 TRBV10-3 AISGSQGHEQY
TRBJ2-7 TRBV25-1 ASSAGQGAYEQY
TRBJ1-5 TRBV2 ASNSGRNQPQH
TRBJ2-5 TRBV5-4 ASSLEDRKQY
TRBJ2-1 TRBV6-5 ASRTGISNEQF
TRBJ2-3 TRBV27 ASSLSMSSGRMQY
TRBJ1-1 TRBV16 ASSHRGGDNTEAF
TRBJ1-1 TRBV13 ASRILGRTVNTEAF
TRBJ1-1 TRBV9 ASSPPGLEAF
TRBJ1-2 TRBV6-7 AFKGASFAGYT
TRBJ2-5 TRBV5-4 ASSLRGRETQY
TRBJ2-5 TRBV25-1 ASREGAQETQY
TRBJ1-1 TRBV27 ASSFSTGTEAF
TRBJ2-7 TRBV5-4 ASSLAGTRRVQY
TRBJ1-1 TRBV5-6 ASSRWGGMYTEAF
TRBJ2-5 TRBV29-1 SVKQRVRGETQY
TRBJ2-7 TRBV6-4 ASSPQGQQY
TRBJ1-5 TRBV6-7 ASSYSKLGGDGQPQH
TRBJ2-5 TRBV6-7 ASSYRKQAGRQETQY
TRBJ1-2 TRBV7-9 ASSLPGGHRGYT
TRBJ2-7 TRBV6-1 ASTSGLAGAPEQY
TRBJ1-1 TRBV30 AWREWTASNTEAF
TRBJ2-2 TRBV30 AWSVRGSITGELF
TRBJ2-6 TRBV5-1 ASNPLETGLYVLT
TRBJ1-1 TRBV11-3 ASSQDRMNTEAF
TRBJ2-1 TRBV6-5 ASSLAGRYNEQF
TRBJ2-7 TRBV5-1 ASSSGTNGDEQY
TRBJ1-1 TRBV19 ASSTGKSTEAF
TRBJ2-3 TRBV7-9 ASTRGLAEDTQY
TRBJ2-1 TRBV30 AWSETGNNEQF
TRBJ2-2 TRBV5-6 ASSWGQGRRELF